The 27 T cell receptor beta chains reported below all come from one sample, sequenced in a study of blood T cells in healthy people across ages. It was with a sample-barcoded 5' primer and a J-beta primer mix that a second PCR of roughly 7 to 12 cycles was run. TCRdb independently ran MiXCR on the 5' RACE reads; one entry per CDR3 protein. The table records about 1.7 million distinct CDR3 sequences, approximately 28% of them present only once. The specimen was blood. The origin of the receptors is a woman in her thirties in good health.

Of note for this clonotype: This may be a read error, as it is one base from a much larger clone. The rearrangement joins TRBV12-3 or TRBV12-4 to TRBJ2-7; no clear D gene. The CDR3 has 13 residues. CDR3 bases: TGTGCCAGCAGTTTGCGGAGCTCCTACGGGCAGTACTTC. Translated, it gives CASSLRSSYGQYF.

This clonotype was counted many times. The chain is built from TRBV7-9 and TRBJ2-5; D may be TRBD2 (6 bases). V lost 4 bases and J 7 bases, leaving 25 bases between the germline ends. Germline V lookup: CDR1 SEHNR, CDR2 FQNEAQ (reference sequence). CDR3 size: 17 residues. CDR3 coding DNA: TGTGCCAGCAGCTCACTCGCGCGACCCGGGGGAAAGGTGACCCAGTACTTC. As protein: CASSSLARPGGKVTQYF.

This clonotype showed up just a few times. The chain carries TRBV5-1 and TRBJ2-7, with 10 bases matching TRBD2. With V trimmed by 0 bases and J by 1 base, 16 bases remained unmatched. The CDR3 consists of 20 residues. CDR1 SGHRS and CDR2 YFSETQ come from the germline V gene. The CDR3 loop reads CASSLGNEKRGGIHSYEQYF. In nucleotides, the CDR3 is TGCGCCAGCAGCTTGGGAAATGAAAAGCGGGGGGGCATCCATTCCTACGAGCAGTACTTC. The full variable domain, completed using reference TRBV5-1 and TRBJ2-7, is KAGVTQTPRYLIKTRGQQVTLSCSPISGHRSVSWYQQTPGQGLQFLFEYFSETQRNKGNFPGRFSGRQFSNSRSEMNVSTLELGDSALYLCASSLGNEKRGGIHSYEQYFGPGTRLTVT.

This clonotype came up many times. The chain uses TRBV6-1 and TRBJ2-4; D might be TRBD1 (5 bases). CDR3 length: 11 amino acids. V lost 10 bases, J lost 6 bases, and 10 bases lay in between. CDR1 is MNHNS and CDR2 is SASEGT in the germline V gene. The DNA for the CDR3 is TGTGCCACCGGACAACTAAACATTCAGTACTTC. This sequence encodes CATGQLNIQYF.

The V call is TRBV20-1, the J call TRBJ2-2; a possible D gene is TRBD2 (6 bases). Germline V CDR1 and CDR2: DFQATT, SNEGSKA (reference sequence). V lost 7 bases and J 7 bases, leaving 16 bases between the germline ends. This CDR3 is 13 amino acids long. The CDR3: CSGWGAGNGELFF. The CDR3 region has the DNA TGCAGTGGGTGGGGAGCGGGTAACGGGGAGCTGTTTTTT.

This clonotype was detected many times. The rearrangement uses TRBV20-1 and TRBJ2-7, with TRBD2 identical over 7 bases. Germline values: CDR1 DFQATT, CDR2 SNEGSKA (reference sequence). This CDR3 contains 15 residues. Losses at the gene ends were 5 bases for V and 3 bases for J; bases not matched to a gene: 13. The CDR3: CSAGGDYRWNYEQYF. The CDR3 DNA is TGCAGTGCTGGGGGGGACTACCGGTGGAACTACGAGCAGTACTTC.

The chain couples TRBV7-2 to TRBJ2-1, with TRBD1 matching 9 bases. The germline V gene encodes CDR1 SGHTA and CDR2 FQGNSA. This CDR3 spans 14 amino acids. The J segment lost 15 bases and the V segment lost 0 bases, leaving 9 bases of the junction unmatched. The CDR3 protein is CASSLAPGQGLGFF. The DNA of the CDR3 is TGTGCCAGCAGCTTAGCTCCGGGACAGGGACTTGGGTTCTTC. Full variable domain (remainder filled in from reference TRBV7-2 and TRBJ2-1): GAGVSQSPSNKVTEKGKDVELRCDPISGHTALYWYRQSLGQGLEFLIYFQGNSAPDKSGLPSDRFSAERTGGSVSTLTIQRTQQEDSAVYLCASSLAPGQGLGFFGPGTRLTVL.

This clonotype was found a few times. In nucleotides, the CDR3 is TGTGCCAGCAGCTTCGGACCCGGGACAGGGACCTACGAGCAGTACTTC. Translation gives CASSFGPGTGTYEQYF. The chain employs TRBV5-5 and TRBJ2-7; TRBD1 agrees at 9 bases. The length of the CDR3 is 16 residues. Losses at the gene ends were 2 bases for V and 2 bases for J; bases not matched to a gene: 8. The germline V gene has CDR1 SGHKS and CDR2 YYEKEE (reference sequence).

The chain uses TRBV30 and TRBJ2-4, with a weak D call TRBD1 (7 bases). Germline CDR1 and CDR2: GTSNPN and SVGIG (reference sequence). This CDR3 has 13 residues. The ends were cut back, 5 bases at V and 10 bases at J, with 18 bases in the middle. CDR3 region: CAWSGGPQRIQYF. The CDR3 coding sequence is TGTGCCTGGTCAGGGGGGCCGCAGAGGATTCAGTACTTC.

For the CDR3, the DNA is TGTGCCAGCAGTGAAGAGGGGCAGTGGAACGAGCAGTACTTC. Translated, it gives CASSEEGQWNEQYF. The chain uses TRBV6-1 and TRBJ2-7; D is possibly TRBD1 (5 bases). Germline V gives CDR1 MNHNS, CDR2 SASEGT. This CDR3 has 14 amino acids. V was clipped by 1 base and J by 5 bases, with 12 bases between them.

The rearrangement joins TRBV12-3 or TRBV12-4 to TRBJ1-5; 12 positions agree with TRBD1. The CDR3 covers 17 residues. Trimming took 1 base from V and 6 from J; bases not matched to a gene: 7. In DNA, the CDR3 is TGTGCCAGCAGTTTAGATTCGGGACAGGGGGCGGCTCAGCCCCAGCATTTT. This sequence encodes CASSLDSGQGAAQPQHF.

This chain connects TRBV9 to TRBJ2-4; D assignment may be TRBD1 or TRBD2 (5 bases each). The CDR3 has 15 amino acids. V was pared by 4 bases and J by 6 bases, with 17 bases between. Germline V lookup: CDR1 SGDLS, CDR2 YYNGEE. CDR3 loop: CASSPEGLRGNIQYF. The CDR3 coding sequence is TGTGCCAGCAGCCCCGAGGGGTTAAGGGGAAACATTCAGTACTTC.

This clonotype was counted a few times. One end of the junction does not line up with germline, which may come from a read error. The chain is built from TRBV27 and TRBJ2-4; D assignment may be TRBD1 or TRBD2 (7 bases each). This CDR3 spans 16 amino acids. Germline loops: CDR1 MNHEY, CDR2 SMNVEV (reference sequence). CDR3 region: CTSSGSGGEAKNIQYF. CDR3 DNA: TGTACCAGCAGTGGGTCAGGGGGGGAAGCCAAAAACATTCAGTACTTC.

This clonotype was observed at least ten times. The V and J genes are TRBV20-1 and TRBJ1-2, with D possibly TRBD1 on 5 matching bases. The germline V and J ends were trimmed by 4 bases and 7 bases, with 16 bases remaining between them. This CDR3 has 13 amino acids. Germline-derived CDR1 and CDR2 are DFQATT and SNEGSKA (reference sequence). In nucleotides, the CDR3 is TGCAGTGCTACTTCGGGGTTAAGGGGTGGCTACACCTTC. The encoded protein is CSATSGLRGGYTF.

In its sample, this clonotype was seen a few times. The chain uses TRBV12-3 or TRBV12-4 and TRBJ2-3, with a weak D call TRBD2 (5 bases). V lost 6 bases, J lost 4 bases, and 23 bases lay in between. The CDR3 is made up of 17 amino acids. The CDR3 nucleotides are TGTGCCAGCAGCCCTCTTACTAGGGAGAGGATTCCAGATACGCAGTATTTT. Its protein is CASSPLTRERIPDTQYF.

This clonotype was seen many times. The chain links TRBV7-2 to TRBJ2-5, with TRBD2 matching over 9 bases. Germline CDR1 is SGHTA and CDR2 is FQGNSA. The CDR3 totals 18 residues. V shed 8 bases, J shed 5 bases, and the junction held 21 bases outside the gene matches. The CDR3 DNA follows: TGTGCCAGCTATAGGACCGGGACTAGCAGAGGAAACGGGGAGACCCAGTACTTC. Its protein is CASYRTGTSRGNGETQYF.

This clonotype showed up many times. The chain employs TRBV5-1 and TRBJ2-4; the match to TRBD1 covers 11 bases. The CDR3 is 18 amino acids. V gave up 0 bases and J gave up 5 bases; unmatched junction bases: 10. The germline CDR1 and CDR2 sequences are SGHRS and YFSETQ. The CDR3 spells CASSLGKRTGGSENIQYF. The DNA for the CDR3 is TGCGCCAGCAGCTTGGGGAAACGGACAGGGGGCAGTGAAAACATTCAGTACTTC.

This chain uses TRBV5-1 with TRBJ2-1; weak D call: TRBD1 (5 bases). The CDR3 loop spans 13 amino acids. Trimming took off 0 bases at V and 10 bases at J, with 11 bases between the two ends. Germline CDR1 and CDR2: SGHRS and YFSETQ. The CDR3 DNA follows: TGCGCCAGCAGCTTGGGGGCCAGGGAAGAGCAGTTCTTC. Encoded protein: CASSLGAREEQFF. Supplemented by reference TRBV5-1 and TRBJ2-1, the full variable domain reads KAGVTQTPRYLIKTRGQQVTLSCSPISGHRSVSWYQQTPGQGLQFLFEYFSETQRNKGNFPGRFSGRQFSNSRSEMNVSTLELGDSALYLCASSLGAREEQFFGPGTRLTVL.

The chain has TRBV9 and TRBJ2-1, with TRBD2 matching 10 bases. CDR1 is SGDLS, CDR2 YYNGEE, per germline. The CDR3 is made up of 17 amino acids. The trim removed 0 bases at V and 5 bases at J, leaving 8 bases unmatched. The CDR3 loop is CASSVVTSGWMNNEQFF. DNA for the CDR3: TGTGCCAGCAGCGTAGTGACTAGCGGGTGGATGAACAATGAGCAGTTCTTC.

DNA of the CDR3: TGTGCCAGCAGCTTAGTTCGGGAGCGTGGTGAGCAGTTCTTC. Translation: CASSLVRERGEQFF. The rearrangement joins TRBV7-9 to TRBJ2-1; possible D gene TRBD2, 6 bases. The CDR3 totals 14 residues. Between the trimmed V and J ends, which lost 1 base and 9 bases, there was a span of 13 bases. The germline CDR1 and CDR2 sequences are SEHNR and FQNEAQ (reference sequence).

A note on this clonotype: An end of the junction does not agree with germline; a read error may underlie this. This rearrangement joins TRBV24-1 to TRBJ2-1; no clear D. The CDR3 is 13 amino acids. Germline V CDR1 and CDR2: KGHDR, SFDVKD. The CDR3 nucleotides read TGTGCCGCCAGCGTAGGCAGAACCAATGAGCAGTTCTTC. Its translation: CAASVGRTNEQFF.

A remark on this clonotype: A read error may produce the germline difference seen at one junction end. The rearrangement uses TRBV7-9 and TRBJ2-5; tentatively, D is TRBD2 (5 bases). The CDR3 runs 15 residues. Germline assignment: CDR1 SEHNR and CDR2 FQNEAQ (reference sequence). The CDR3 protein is CASSQPSGPRESQYF. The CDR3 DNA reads TGTGCCAGCAGTCAACCGTCCGGGCCAAGGGAGAGCCAGTACTTC.

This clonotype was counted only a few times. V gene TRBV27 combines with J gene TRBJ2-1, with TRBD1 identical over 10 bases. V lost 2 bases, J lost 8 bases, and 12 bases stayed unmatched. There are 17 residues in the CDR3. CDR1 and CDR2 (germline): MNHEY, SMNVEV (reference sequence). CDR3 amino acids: CASSLVWGQGLGDEQFF. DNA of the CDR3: TGTGCCAGCAGTTTAGTTTGGGGACAGGGGTTAGGCGATGAGCAGTTCTTC.

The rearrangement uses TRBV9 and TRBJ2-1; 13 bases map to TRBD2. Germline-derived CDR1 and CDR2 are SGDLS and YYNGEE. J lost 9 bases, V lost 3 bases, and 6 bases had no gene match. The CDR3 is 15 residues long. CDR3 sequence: CASSDRLAGGIEQFF. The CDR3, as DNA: TGTGCCAGCAGCGACAGACTAGCGGGAGGTATTGAGCAGTTCTTC.

DNA for the CDR3: TGCGCCAGCAGCCAGTTCGGACAGGGGGCAGGTGGCTACACCTTC. This translates into CASSQFGQGAGGYTF. This chain joins TRBV4-1 and TRBJ1-2; 11 bases line up with TRBD1. Germline V CDR1 and CDR2: MGHRA, YSYEKL. Losses at the gene ends were 3 bases for V and 7 bases for J; bases not matched to a gene: 7. CDR3 length: 15 residues.

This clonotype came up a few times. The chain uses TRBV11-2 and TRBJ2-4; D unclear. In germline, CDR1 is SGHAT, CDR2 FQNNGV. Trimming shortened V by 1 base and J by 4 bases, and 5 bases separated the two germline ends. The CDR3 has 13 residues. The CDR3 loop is CASSLGPKNIQYF. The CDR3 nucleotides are TGTGCCAGCAGCTTAGGGCCTAAAAACATTCAGTACTTC. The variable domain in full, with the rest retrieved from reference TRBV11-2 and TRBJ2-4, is EAGVAQSPRYKIIEKRQSVAFWCNPISGHATLYWYQQILGQGPKLLIQFQNNGVVDDSQLPKDRFSAERLKGVDSTLKIQPAKLEDSAVYLCASSLGPKNIQYFGAGTRLSVL.

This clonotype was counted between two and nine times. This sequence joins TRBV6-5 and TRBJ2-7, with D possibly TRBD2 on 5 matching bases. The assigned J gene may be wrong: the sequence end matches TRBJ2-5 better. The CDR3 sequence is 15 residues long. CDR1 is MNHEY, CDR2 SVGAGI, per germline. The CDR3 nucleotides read TGTGCCAGCAGTTACTCGCAGAGCCGAGGGGAGACCCAGTACTTC. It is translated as CASSYSQSRGETQYF.